These T cell receptor beta chains were read from a single sample in a study of blood T cell repertoires in COVID-19. Assay used: immunoSEQ multiplex PCR; TCRdb lists only in-frame clones, some missing. The repertoire holds about 23,000 clones, 80% to 90% seen once, with around 17% in the top ten. Sample: peripheral blood. These receptors came from a human donor with acute or convalescent COVID-19. The donor label of this sample is uncertain. Each CDR3 is given with its conserved first and last residue. D genes are given only for firm matches. Rows may omit the clone size; those that give it use once, few, many or a size class.

cdr3_nt,cdr3_aa,v_call,j_call,d_call,clone_size
TGTGCCAGCACTTCCAGGGGGTTTTACGAGCAGTACTTC,CASTSRGFYEQYF,TRBV7-9,TRBJ2-7,TRBD1,-
TGTGCCAGCAGTTACGGGCCAAACAATGAGCAGTTCTTC,CASSYGPNNEQFF,TRBV6-2/TRBV6-3,TRBJ2-1,-,-
TGTGCCAGCAGCCTTCGGCAGGGGGCGAGAAACACTGAAGCTTTCTTT,CASSLRQGARNTEAFF,TRBV14,TRBJ1-1,TRBD1,-
TGTGCCACCAGCAGAGGAGACAGGGAGTATGGCTACACCTTC,CATSRGDREYGYTF,TRBV15,TRBJ1-2,TRBD1,few
TGTGCCAGCAGCTTAGCTCCCAGGGGACCCCCCTACGAGCAGTACTTC,CASSLAPRGPPYEQYF,TRBV11-1,TRBJ2-7,-,-
TGTGCCAGCAGCCCCCCGGGACTGGCAGATACGCAGTATTTT,CASSPPGLADTQYF,TRBV7-9,TRBJ2-3,-,-
TGTGCCAGCAGCTTGGGCGGGGCCCAAGAGACCCAGTACTTC,CASSLGGAQETQYF,TRBV7-2,TRBJ2-5,-,-
TGTGCCAGTCGGCCGCTAGCGGGAAGCCCGGGTCCGCAGTTCTTC,CASRPLAGSPGPQFF,TRBV2,TRBJ2-1,TRBD2,-
TGTGCCAGCAGCCACGGGACTAGCGGGGGGAACACAGATACGCAGTATTTT,CASSHGTSGGNTDTQYF,TRBV3-1/TRBV3-2,TRBJ2-3,TRBD2,once
TGTGCCAGCAGCCCGAGCGGGGTCAATGAGCAGTTCTTC,CASSPSGVNEQFF,TRBV9,TRBJ2-1,TRBD2,-
TGTGCCACCAGCCGGGGATTGAACACTGAAGCTTTCTTT,CATSRGLNTEAFF,TRBV15,TRBJ1-1,-,-
TGTGCCAGCAGTGAAGGGGCCAGGACTAGCGGAACCTACAATGAGCAGTTCTTC,CASSEGARTSGTYNEQFF,TRBV6-1,TRBJ2-1,TRBD2,-
TGTGCCAGCAGCGTCTCCGGGACTAGGGGTAATGTTGAGCAGTTCTTC,CASSVSGTRGNVEQFF,TRBV9,TRBJ2-1,TRBD2,once
TGTGCCAGCGACGAGCCGATCCTTACTAGCCCCATGAACACCGGGGAGCTGTTTTTT,CASDEPILTSPMNTGELFF,TRBV27,TRBJ2-2,-,-
TGTGCCAGTAGTAGCGGGAGTGGCACAGATACGCAGTATTTT,CASSSGSGTDTQYF,TRBV19,TRBJ2-3,TRBD2,once
TGTGCCAGCAGCCTGACAGGGGGCGGTAGAAATTCACCCCTCCACTTT,CASSLTGGGRNSPLHF,TRBV3-1/TRBV3-2,TRBJ1-6,TRBD1,-
TGTGCCAGCAGACCAGGGGGATCCACTGAAGCTTTCTTT,CASRPGGSTEAFF,TRBV5-4,TRBJ1-1,TRBD1,-
TGCAGCGTTGAGAGGGACTGGGGCACTGAAGCTTTCTTT,CSVERDWGTEAFF,TRBV29-1,TRBJ1-1,-,once
TGTGCCAGCAGCGTAGGTCAGGCCGGCAATCAGCCCCAGCATTTT,CASSVGQAGNQPQHF,TRBV9,TRBJ1-5,-,-
TGTGCCAGCAGCGGTGGCGGCTCGAACACCGGGGAGCTGTTTTTT,CASSGGGSNTGELFF,TRBV2,TRBJ2-2,-,few
TGTGCCAGCAGCGTAGGGCAGGGGACACCCCTCCACTTT,CASSVGQGTPLHF,TRBV9,TRBJ1-6,-,-
TGTGCCAGCAGCCAAGAAGTTCCGGGACTAACTAATGAAAAACTGTTTTTT,CASSQEVPGLTNEKLFF,TRBV14,TRBJ1-4,-,-
TGTGCCAGCAGGACAGGCTACAATGAGCAGTTCTTC,CASRTGYNEQFF,TRBV2,TRBJ2-1,-,few
TGCGCCAGCAGCTTGGCAAAGGGGAGGCAGACCCAGTACTTC,CASSLAKGRQTQYF,TRBV5-1,TRBJ2-5,-,-
TGTGCCAGCAGTGAAGCCTACAGGGTCTTGGGGGCCAACGTCCTGACTTTC,CASSEAYRVLGANVLTF,TRBV6-1,TRBJ2-6,-,-
TGTGCCAGCTCCTTGGAGGGACAGGGGGGAGTGCCCCAGCATTTT,CASSLEGQGGVPQHF,TRBV2,TRBJ1-5,TRBD1,once
TGTGCCAGCACCTCCCGGGGGACAGGCCAAGAGACCCAGTACTTC,CASTSRGTGQETQYF,TRBV7-6,TRBJ2-5,TRBD1,-
TGTGCCAGCAGTTGGCTGAGGCCTGAGGGAACCGGGGAGCTGTTTTTT,CASSWLRPEGTGELFF,TRBV27,TRBJ2-2,-,-
TGTGCCAGCGTGGACAGGGTCCAAGAGACCCAGTACTTC,CASVDRVQETQYF,TRBV6-6,TRBJ2-5,TRBD1,-
TGTGCCAGCAGTGACGGGGGGCCCTCCTACGAGCAGTACTTC,CASSDGGPSYEQYF,TRBV2,TRBJ2-7,-,once
TGTGCCAGCAGCATTCGGACAGGGGGGTATACTGAAGCTTTCTTT,CASSIRTGGYTEAFF,TRBV14,TRBJ1-1,TRBD1,-
TGTGCCAGTAGTATCCAGACATTGAACACTGAAGCTTTCTTT,CASSIQTLNTEAFF,TRBV19,TRBJ1-1,-,-
TGTGCCAGCAGCTTGCAGATTAAGAACACTGAAGCTTTCTTT,CASSLQIKNTEAFF,TRBV5-6,TRBJ1-1,-,-
TGTGCCAGCAGTGGCGCGACAGGGTGGAATTCACCCCTCCACTTT,CASSGATGWNSPLHF,TRBV25-1,TRBJ1-6,TRBD1,-
TGTGCCAGTAGTGGTCCGGGATGGGCTAACTATGGCTACACCTTC,CASSGPGWANYGYTF,TRBV19,TRBJ1-2,-,-
TGTGCCAGCAGCTTAAGCGTACCAGGGTTTAGCACAGATACGCAGTATTTT,CASSLSVPGFSTDTQYF,TRBV7-8,TRBJ2-3,-,-
TGTGCCAGCAGCTTGGGGGCAGGGGGAAGCGACGAGCAGTACTTC,CASSLGAGGSDEQYF,TRBV5-5,TRBJ2-7,TRBD1,-
TGTGCCAGCAGCTACCGACAGGGGGCTTGGGACGAGCAGTACTTC,CASSYRQGAWDEQYF,TRBV13,TRBJ2-7,TRBD1,few
TGTGCCAGCAGCCAAGGGACAGGGTTTGGCTACACCTTC,CASSQGTGFGYTF,TRBV3-1/TRBV3-2,TRBJ1-2,TRBD1,few
TGCGCCAGCAGCTTGGTTCCGGGGGATGAGCAGTTCTTC,CASSLVPGDEQFF,TRBV5-1,TRBJ2-1,-,-
TGTGCCAGCTCACCAAGCGGGGACTCTGGAAACACCATATATTTT,CASSPSGDSGNTIYF,TRBV18,TRBJ1-3,-,-
TGCGCCAGCAGCTTTGGGGACGCGGGGAATGAGCAGTTCTTC,CASSFGDAGNEQFF,TRBV5-1,TRBJ2-1,-,once
TGTGCCAGCAGTGATCCTAGCGGGGGAATCAGCTACGAGCAGTACTTC,CASSDPSGGISYEQYF,TRBV6-1,TRBJ2-7,TRBD2,-
TGTGCCAGCAGTTTAAGCAGGGGGATAGGAAACACCATATATTTT,CASSLSRGIGNTIYF,TRBV27,TRBJ1-3,TRBD1,once
TGTGCCAGCAGCTTGACTAGCGGGGCCCCGGGGGAGACCCAGTACTTC,CASSLTSGAPGETQYF,TRBV7-2,TRBJ2-5,TRBD2,-